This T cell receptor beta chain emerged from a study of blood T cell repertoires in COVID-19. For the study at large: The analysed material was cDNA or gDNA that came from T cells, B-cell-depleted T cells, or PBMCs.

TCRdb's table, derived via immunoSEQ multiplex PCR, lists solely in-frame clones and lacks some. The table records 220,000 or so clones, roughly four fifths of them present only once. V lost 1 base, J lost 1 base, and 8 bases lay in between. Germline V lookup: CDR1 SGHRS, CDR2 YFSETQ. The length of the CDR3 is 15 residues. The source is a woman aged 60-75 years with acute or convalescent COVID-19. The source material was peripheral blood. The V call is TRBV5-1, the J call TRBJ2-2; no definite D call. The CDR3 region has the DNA TGCGCCAGCAGCTTGACGGCAGGGAACACCGGGGAGCTGTTTTTT. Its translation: CASSLTAGNTGELFF.